This is a list of T cell receptor beta chains from one sample in a study of patients and donors after allogeneic stem cell transplantation. TCRdb ran MiXCR on the RT-PCR reads and lists one entry per CDR3 protein. The table records 150,000 to 200,000 distinct CDR3 sequences, around two fifths of them present only once. The sample consisted of blood, either unsorted or a sorted T cell fraction (not recorded which). All receptors come from a human donor who was either an allogeneic HSCT recipient or a stem cell or donor lymphocyte infusion donor (not recorded which). It is not recorded whose cells these are; they may come from a transplant donor. Each CDR3 is given with its conserved first and last residue. The D gene is left open where the match is weak. For some rows the clone size is stated as once, few or many, or as a class when expanded; others skip it.

D | length | size | J | V | CDR3 | DNA
TRBD1 | 14 | . | TRBJ2-3 | TRBV29-1 | CSVLDRGNTDTQYF | TGCAGCGTGCTGGACAGGGGGAACACAGATACGCAGTATTTT
TRBD1 | 14 | few | TRBJ1-4 | TRBV28 | CASSLTGEGEKLFF | TGTGCCAGCAGTCTGACAGGGGAGGGTGAAAAACTGTTTTTT
TRBD2 | 16 | . | TRBJ2-7 | TRBV4-2 | CASSQEVGTSVYEQYF | TGTGCCAGCAGCCAAGAAGTCGGGACTAGCGTCTACGAGCAGTACTTC
. | 14 | . | TRBJ2-3 | TRBV5-1 | CASMLGQSWDTQYF | TGCGCCAGCATGTTAGGACAGTCCTGGGATACGCAGTATTTT
. | 14 | . | TRBJ2-7 | TRBV28 | CASSTFQGRDEQYF | TGTGCCAGCAGTACATTCCAGGGGAGGGACGAGCAGTACTTC
. | 15 | . | TRBJ1-4 | TRBV5-1 | CASSLDGTANEKLFF | TGCGCCAGCAGCCTGGACGGCACCGCTAATGAAAAACTGTTTTTT
. | 14 | . | TRBJ1-1 | TRBV14 | CASSPFRARTEAFF | TGTGCCAGCAGCCCCTTCAGGGCGAGGACTGAAGCTTTCTTT
. | 13 | few | TRBJ2-1 | TRBV27 | CASSLLGFNEQFF | TGTGCCAGCAGTTTACTTGGCTTCAATGAGCAGTTCTTC
. | 14 | . | TRBJ1-5 | TRBV6-5 | CASSDGDSNQPQHF | TGTGCCAGCAGTGACGGGGATAGCAATCAGCCCCAGCATTTT
. | 12 | few | TRBJ1-5 | TRBV28 | CASKPGGQPQHF | TGTGCCAGCAAACCGGGGGGTCAGCCCCAGCATTTT
TRBD2 | 16 | . | TRBJ2-1 | TRBV4-3 | CASSLSAGTNYNEQFF | TGCGCCAGCAGCCTTTCAGCGGGAACGAACTACAATGAGCAGTTCTTC
. | 15 | . | TRBJ1-6 | TRBV2 | CASSARTVRNSPLHF | TGTGCCAGCAGCGCTCGGACAGTCAGGAATTCACCCCTCCACTTT
. | 14 | . | TRBJ1-2 | TRBV6-6 | CASSYPGELRGYTF | TGTGCCAGCAGTTACCCCGGGGAGCTTCGGGGCTACACCTTC
. | 15 | few | TRBJ1-5 | TRBV28 | CASTQRNSGNQPQHF | TGTGCCAGCACCCAAAGAAATTCGGGCAATCAGCCCCAGCATTTT
TRBD2 | 16 | few | TRBJ2-1 | TRBV28 | CASSRYSGSGHNEQFF | TGTGCCAGCAGCCGATATAGCGGGAGTGGCCACAATGAGCAGTTCTTC
. | 16 | . | TRBJ2-1 | TRBV7-2 | CASSLRGRAFNVGQFF | TGTGCCAGCAGCTTAAGGGGGAGGGCCTTCAATGTAGGGCAGTTCTTC
. | 15 | . | TRBJ1-1 | TRBV7-2 | CASSLVDRLNTEAFF | TGTGCCAGCAGCTTAGTAGACAGACTGAACACTGAAGCTTTCTTT
. | 16 | few | TRBJ1-2 | TRBV15 | CATSRDPGNLGYGYTF | TGTGCCACCAGCAGAGATCCGGGGAATTTGGGCTATGGCTACACCTTC
. | 15 | . | TRBJ2-6 | TRBV30 | CAWSVAGGVANVLTF | TGTGCCTGGAGTGTTGCGGGCGGGGTGGCCAACGTCCTGACTTTC
. | 13 | few | TRBJ1-2 | TRBV7-2 | CASSLIGAGRPIF | TGTGCCAGCAGCTTAATCGGTGCTGGACGACCCATCTTC